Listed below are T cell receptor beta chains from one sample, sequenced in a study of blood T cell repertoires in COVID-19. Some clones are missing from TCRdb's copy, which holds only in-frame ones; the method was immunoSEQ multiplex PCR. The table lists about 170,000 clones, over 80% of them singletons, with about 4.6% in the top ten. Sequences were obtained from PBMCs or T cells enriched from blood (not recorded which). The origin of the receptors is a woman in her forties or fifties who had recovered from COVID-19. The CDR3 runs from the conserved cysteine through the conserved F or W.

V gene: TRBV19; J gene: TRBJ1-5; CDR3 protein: CASTPMAGVGQPQHF
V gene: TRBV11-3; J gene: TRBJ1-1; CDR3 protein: CASSRRDSRTEAFF
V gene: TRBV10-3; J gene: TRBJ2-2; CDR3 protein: CAISAMTGQGSGTGELFF
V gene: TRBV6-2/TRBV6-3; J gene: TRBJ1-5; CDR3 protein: CASSHGGYSNQPQHF
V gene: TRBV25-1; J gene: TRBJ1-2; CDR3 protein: CASTTGVGYGYTF
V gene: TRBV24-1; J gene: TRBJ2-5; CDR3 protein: CATSDAGGGQETQYF
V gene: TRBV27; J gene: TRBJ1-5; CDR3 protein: CASNTRGQPQHF
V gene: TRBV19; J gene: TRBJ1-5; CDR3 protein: CASSIGVSTNQPQHF
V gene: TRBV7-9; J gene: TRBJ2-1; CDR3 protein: CASSLRGTTYNEQFF
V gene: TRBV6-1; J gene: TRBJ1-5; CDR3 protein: CASSEVLFQPQHF
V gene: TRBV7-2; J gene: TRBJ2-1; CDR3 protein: CASSSSTHGSGRADEQFF
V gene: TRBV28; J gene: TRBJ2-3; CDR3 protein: CASSQRGAADTQYF
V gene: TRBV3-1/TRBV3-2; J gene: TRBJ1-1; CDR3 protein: CASRGTGNTEAFF
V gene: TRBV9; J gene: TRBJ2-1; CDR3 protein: CASSVGPSGGAGEQFF
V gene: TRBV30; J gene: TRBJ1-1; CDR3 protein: CAWSVEGYEAFF
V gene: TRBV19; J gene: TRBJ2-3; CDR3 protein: CASTLQGTSTDTQYF
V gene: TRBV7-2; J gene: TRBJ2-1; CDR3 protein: CASSFPGRKVWNEQFF
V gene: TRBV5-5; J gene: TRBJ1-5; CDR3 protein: CASSQQGGNQPQHF
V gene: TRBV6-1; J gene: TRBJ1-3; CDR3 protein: CASSETGADSGNTIYF
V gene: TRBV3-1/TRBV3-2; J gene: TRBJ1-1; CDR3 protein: CASRPRGEANTEAFF
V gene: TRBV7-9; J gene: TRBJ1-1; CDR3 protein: CASSFQGDTEAFF
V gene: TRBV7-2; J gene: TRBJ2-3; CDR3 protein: CASSLATRTDTQYF
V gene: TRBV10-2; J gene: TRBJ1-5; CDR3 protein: CASSYSNQPQHF
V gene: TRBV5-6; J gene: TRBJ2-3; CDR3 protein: CASSSNPGLDTQYF
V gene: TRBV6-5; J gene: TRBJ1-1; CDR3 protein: CASKYMGQLNTEAFF
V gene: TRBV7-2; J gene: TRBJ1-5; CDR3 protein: CASSERRNQPQHF
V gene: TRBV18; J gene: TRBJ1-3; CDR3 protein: CASSPRGTGLFGNTIYF
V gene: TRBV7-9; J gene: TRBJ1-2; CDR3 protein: CASSLDLEDYTF
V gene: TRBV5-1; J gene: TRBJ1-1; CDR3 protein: CASSFSGNTEAFF
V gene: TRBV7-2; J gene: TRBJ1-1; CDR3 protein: CASSLSPGQNTEAFF
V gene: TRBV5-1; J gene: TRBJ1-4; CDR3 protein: CASSGGWDSLATNEKLFF
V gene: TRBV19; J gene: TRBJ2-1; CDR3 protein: CASSMRASRAYNEQFF